This TCR beta chain is drawn from a study of cytomegalovirus exposure and HLA in healthy donors. Study as a whole: Around 180 million T cells yielded 90 million to 130 million unique TCR beta sequences in earlier analysis. Study-level findings and limits: Later on, an analysis tied around 17,000 TCR beta sequences to HLA alleles at 0.05 false discovery rate. Most sequenced TCRs were rare (though some public TCRs occurred in many donors).

13 Jbeta primers and 60 Vbeta primers were used for the PCR. Method: immunoSEQ multiplex PCR; TCRdb's copy keeps in-frame clones and lacks some. Reported are approximately 70,000 clones; the ten largest clones contain 4% to 5.5%. The V and J ends lost 3 bases and 8 bases respectively, with 11 bases between them. This CDR3 is 14 amino acids long. Per germline, CDR1 MNHEY and CDR2 SMNVEV (reference sequence). Each donor was nominally healthy when sampled (though unrecorded immune exposures were likely). Comment on this clone: Its antigen is not known.

This sequence was found in a woman in her 40s in good health and CMV-seropositive. The chain uses TRBV27 and TRBJ1-6; D possibly corresponds to TRBD1 (6 bases). Input material: PBMCs. The CDR3 bases are TGTGCCAGCAGTTTGCTGGACAGATATTCACCCCTCCACTTT. Protein product: CASSLLDRYSPLHF.